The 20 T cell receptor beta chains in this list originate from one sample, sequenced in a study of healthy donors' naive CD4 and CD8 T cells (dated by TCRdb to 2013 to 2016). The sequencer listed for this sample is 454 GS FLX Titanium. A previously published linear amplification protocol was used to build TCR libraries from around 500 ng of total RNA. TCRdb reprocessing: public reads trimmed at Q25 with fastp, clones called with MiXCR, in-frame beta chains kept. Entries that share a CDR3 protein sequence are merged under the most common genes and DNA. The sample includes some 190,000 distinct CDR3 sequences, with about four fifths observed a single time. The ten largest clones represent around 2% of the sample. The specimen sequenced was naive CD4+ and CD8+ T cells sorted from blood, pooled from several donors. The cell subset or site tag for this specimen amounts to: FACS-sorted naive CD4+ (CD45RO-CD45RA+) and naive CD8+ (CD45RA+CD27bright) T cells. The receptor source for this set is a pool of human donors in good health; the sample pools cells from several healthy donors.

This CDR3 is CASSYWARAEEQYF. DNA for the CDR3: TGTGCCAGCAGTTACTGGGCCAGGGCTGAAGAGCAGTACTTC. The rearrangement joins TRBV6-5 to TRBJ2-7; possible D gene TRBD1, 5 bases. CDR1 is MNHEY, CDR2 SVGAGI, per germline. V lost 1 base and J 7 bases, leaving 14 bases between the germline ends. The CDR3 loop spans 14 amino acids.

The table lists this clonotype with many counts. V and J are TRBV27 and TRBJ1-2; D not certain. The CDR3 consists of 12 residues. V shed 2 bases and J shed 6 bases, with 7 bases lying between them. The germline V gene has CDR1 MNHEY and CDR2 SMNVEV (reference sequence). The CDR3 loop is CASSLGGNGYTF. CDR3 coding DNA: TGTGCCAGCAGTTTAGGTGGGAATGGCTACACCTTC.

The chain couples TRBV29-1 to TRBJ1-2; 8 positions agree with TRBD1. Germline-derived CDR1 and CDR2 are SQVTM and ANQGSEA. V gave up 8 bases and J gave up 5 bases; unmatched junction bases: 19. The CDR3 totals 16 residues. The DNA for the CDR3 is TGCAGCATCCCGCCGGGACAGGCTGGAGGATGGTATGGCTACACCTTC. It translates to CSIPPGQAGGWYGYTF.

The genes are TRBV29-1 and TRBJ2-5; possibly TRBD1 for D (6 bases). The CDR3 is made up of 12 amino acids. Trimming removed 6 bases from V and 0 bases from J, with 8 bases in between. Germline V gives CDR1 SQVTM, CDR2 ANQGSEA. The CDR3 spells CSVQGYQETQYF. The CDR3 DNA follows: TGCAGCGTCCAGGGGTACCAAGAGACCCAGTACTTC.

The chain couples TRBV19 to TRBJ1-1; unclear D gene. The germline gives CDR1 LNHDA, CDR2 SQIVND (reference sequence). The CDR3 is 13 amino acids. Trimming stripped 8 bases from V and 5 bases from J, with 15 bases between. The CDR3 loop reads CASGRGGSTEAFF. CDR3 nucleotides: TGTGCCAGTGGACGGGGAGGGAGTACTGAAGCTTTCTTT.

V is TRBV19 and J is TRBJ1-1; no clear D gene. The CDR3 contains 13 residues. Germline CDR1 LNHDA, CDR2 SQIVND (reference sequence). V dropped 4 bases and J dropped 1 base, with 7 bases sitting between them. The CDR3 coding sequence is TGTGCCAGTAGTAAAACAGAGAACACTGAAGCTTTCTTT. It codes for CASSKTENTEAFF.

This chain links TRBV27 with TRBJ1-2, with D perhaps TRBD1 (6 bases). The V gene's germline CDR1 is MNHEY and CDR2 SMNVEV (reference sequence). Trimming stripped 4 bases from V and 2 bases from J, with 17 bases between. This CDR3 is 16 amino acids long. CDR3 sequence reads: CASSSYPLDRNYGYTF. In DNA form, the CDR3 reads TGTGCCAGCAGTTCATACCCTCTCGACAGGAACTATGGCTACACCTTC.

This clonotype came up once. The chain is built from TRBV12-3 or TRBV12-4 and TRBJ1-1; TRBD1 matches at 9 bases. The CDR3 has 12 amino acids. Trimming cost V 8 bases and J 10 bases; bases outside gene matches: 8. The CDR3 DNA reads TGTGCCAGCTCGCCGGGACAGGGAACAGCTTTCTTT. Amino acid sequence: CASSPGQGTAFF.

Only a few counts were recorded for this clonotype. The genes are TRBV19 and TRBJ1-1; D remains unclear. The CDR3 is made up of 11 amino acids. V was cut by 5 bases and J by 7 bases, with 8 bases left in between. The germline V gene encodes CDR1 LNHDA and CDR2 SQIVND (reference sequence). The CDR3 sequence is CASSSGFEAFF. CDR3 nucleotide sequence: TGTGCCAGTAGTTCGGGGTTTGAAGCTTTCTTT.

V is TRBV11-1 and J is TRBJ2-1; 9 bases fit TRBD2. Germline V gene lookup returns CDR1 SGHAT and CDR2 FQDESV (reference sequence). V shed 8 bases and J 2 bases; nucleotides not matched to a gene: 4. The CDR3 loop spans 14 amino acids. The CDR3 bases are TGTGCCAGCGAGGCTAGCGGGACCTACAATGAGCAGTTCTTC. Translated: CASEASGTYNEQFF.

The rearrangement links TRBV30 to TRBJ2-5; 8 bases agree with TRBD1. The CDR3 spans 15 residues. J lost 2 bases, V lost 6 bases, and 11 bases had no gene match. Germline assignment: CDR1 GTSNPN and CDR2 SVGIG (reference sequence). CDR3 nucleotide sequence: TGTGCCTGTTCCTCGACAGGGGTGGGACAAGAGACCCAGTACTTC. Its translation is CACSSTGVGQETQYF.

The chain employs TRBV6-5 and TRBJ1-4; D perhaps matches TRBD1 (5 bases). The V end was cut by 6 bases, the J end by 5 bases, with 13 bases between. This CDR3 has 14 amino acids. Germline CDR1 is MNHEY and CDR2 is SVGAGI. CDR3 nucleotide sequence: TGTGCCAGCAGCCCCTGGAACAGGAATGAAAAACTGTTTTTT. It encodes CASSPWNRNEKLFF.

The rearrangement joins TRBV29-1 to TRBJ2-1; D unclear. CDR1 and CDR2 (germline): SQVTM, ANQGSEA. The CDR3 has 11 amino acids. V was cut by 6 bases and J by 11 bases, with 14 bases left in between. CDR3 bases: TGCAGCGTCGAGAAGCCACTACAGCAGTTCTTC. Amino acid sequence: CSVEKPLQQFF.

The CDR3 reads CATSRGAGNRFQPQHF. Here the CDR3 DNA reads TGTGCCACCAGCAGAGGGGCAGGGAATCGGTTTCAGCCCCAGCATTTT. This chain links TRBV15 with TRBJ1-5; possible D gene TRBD1, 5 bases. V lost 1 base and J lost 6, with 16 bases in between. Germline V gene sequence: CDR1 LNHNV, CDR2 YYDKDF (reference sequence). CDR3 size: 16 residues.

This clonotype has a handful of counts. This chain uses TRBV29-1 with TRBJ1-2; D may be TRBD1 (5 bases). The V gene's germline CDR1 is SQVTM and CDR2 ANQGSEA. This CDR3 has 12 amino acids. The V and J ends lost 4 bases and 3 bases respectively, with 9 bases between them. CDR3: CSVVSRDYGYTF. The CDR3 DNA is TGCAGCGTTGTTAGCAGGGACTATGGCTACACCTTC.

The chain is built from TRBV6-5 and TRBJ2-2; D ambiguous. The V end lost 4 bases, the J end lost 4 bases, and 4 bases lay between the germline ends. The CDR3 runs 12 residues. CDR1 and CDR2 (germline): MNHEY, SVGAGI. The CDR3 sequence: CASSSSTGELFF. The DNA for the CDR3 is TGTGCCAGCAGTTCGAGCACCGGGGAGCTGTTTTTT.

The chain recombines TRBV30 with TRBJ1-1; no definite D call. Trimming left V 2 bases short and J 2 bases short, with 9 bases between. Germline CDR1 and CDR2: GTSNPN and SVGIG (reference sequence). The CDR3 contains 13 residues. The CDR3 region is CAWSPAVNTEAFF. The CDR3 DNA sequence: TGTGCCTGGAGTCCCGCGGTTAACACTGAAGCTTTCTTT.

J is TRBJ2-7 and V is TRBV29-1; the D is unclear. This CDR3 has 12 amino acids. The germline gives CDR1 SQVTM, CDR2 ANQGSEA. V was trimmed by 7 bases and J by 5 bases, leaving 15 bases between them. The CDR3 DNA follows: TGCAGCGCCTTAATTCTACCCCACGAGCAGTACTTC. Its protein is CSALILPHEQYF.

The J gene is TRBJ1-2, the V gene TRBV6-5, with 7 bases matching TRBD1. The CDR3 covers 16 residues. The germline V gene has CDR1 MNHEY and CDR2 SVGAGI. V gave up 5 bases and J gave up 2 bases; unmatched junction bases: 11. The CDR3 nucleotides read TGTGCCAGCAGTAACACGGGACAGATATTGAACTATGGCTACACCTTC. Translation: CASSNTGQILNYGYTF.

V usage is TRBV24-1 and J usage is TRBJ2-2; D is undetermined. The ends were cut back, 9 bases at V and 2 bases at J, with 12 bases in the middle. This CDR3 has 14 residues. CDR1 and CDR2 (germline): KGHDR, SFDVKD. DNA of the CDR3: TGTGCCACCGGTCGGGCCGACAACACCGGGGAGCTGTTTTTT. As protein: CATGRADNTGELFF.